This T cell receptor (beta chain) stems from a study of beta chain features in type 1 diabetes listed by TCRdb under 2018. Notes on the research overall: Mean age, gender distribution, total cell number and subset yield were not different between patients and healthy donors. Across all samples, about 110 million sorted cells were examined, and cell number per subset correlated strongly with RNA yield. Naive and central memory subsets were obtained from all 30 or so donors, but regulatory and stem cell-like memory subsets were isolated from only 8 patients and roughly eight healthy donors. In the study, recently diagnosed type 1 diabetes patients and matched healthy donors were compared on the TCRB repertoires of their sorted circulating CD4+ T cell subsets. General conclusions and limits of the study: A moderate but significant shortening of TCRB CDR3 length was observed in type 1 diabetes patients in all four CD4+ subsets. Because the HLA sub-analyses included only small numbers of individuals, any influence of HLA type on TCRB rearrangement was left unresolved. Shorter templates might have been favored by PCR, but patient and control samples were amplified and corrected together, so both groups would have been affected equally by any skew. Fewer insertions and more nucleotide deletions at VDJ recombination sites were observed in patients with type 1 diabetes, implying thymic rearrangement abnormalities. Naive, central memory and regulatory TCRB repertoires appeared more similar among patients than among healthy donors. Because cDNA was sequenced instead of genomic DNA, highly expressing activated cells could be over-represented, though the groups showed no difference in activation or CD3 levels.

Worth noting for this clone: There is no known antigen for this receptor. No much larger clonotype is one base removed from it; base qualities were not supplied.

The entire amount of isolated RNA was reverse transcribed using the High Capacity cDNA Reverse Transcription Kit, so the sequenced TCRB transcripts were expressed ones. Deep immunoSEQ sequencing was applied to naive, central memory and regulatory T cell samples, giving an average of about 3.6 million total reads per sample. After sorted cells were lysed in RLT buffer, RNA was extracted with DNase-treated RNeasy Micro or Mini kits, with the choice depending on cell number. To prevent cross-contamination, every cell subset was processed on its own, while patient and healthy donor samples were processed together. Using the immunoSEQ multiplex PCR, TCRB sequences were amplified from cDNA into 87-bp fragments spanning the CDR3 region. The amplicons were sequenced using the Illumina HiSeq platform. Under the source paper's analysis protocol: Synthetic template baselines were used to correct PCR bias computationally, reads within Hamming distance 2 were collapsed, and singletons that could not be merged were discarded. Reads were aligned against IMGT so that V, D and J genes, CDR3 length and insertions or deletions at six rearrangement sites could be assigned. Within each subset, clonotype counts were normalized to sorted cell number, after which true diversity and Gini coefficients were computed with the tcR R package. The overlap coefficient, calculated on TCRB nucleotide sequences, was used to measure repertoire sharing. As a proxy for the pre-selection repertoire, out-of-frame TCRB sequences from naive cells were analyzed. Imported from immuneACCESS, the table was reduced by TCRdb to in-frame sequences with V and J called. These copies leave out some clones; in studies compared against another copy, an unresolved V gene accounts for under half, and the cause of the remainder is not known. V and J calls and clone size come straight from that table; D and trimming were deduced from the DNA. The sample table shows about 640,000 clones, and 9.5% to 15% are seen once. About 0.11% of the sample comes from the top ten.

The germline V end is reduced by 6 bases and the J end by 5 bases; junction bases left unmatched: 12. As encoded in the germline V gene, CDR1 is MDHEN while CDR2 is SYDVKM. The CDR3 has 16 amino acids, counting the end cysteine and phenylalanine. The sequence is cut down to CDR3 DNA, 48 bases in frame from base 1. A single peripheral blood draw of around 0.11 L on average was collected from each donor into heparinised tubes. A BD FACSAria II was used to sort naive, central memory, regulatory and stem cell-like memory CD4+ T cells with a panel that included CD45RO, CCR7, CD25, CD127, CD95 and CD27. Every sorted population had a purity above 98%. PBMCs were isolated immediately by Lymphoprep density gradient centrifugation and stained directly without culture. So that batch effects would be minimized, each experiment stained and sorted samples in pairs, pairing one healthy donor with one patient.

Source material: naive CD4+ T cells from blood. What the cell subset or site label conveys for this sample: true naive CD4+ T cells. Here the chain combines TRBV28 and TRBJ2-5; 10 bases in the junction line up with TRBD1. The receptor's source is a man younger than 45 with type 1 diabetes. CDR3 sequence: CASRRGPGQGGETQYF. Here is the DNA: TGTGCCAGCAGGCGTGGCCCAGGACAGGGGGGTGAGACCCAGTACTTC.